Each of the 17 T cell receptor beta chains below was sequenced from the same sample in a study of CD8+CD57+ T cells in acquired aplastic anemia (dated by TCRdb to the late 2010s). Instrument on record: Illumina HiSeq 2000. Genomic DNA served as template for TCR beta VDJ combination and CDR3 sequence profiling. The public reads were reanalyzed by TCRdb: fastp trimming at Q25, MiXCR alignment, in-frame beta chains only. Rows with one shared CDR3 protein collapse into an entry with the most common genes and DNA. This sample gives about 170,000 distinct CDR3 sequences in total; about three fifths of them show up just once. The ten largest account for 45% to 50% of the sample. Sample: sorted CD4+, CD8+, or CD8+CD57+ T cells (not recorded which) from PBMCs. All receptors derive from a human donor in good health.

This chain joins TRBV2 and TRBJ2-5; a weak D match, TRBD1 (6 bases). The CDR3 is 12 amino acids. V was shortened by 8 bases and J by 5 bases, with 12 bases between the two germline ends. Germline V gene data show CDR1 as SNHLY and CDR2 as FYNNEI. For the CDR3, the DNA is TGTGCCAGCTCGGACAGTGGGGAGACCCAGTACTTC. Translating gives CASSDSGETQYF.

The rearrangement links TRBV12-3 or TRBV12-4 to TRBJ1-5; 8 nucleotides align to TRBD1. Trimming removed 5 bases from V and 4 bases from J; junction bases left unmatched: 7. The CDR3 runs to 15 residues. CDR3 protein: CASSPFTGGNQPQHF. The CDR3 DNA sequence: TGTGCCAGCAGTCCCTTTACAGGGGGGAATCAGCCCCAGCATTTT.

There are many counts of this clonotype. The gene calls are TRBV10-3 and TRBJ2-3, with D perhaps assigned TRBD1 or TRBD2 (5 bases each). V lost 6 bases to trimming and J lost 0 bases, with 10 bases between them. Germline V CDR1 and CDR2: ENHRY, SYGVKD. This CDR3 comprises 14 residues. The CDR3 protein is CAIRPGPSTDTQYF. CDR3 DNA sequence: TGTGCCATCAGACCGGGGCCGAGCACAGATACGCAGTATTTT.

The rearrangement uses TRBV7-3 and TRBJ1-1; D unclear. Germline-derived CDR1 and CDR2 are SGHTA and FQGTGA. The CDR3 contains 9 residues. V was trimmed by 9 bases and J by 6 bases, leaving 5 bases between them. The DNA for the CDR3 is TGTGCCAGGGGCGCTGAAGCTTTCTTT. This sequence encodes CARGAEAFF. Full variable domain (remainder filled in from reference TRBV7-3 and TRBJ1-1): GAGVSQTPSNKVTEKGKYVELRCDPISGHTALYWYRQSLGQGPEFLIYFQGTGAADDSGLPNDRFFAVRPEGSVSTLKIQRTERGDSAVYLCARGAEAFFGQGTRLTVV.

J is TRBJ2-5 and V is TRBV2; D unclear. The germline V and J ends were trimmed by 7 bases and 5 bases, with 17 bases remaining between them. This CDR3 has 14 amino acids. CDR1 SNHLY and CDR2 FYNNEI come from the germline V gene. CDR3 DNA sequence: TGTGCCAGCACTCCTGATATTTTGTCGGAGACCCAGTACTTC. Translation gives CASTPDILSETQYF.

With respect to this clonotype: The junction and the germline gene differ at one end; a read error may be behind it. The V call is TRBV6-2 or TRBV6-3, the J call TRBJ2-3, with D possibly TRBD1 on 6 matching bases. The CDR3 totals 15 residues. Germline CDR1 MNHEY, CDR2 SVGEGT. The CDR3 DNA follows: TGTGCCAGCAGCTACTCACAGGGAAGCACAGATACGCAGTATTTT. As protein: CASSYSQGSTDTQYF.

This clonotype appeared many times. The V and J genes are TRBV7-9 and TRBJ2-2, with D possibly called TRBD1 or TRBD2 (5 bases each). Between the trimmed V and J ends, which lost 1 base and 5 bases, there was a span of 8 bases. The CDR3 has 14 residues. CDR1 is SEHNR, CDR2 FQNEAQ, per germline (reference sequence). In nucleotides, the CDR3 is TGTGCCAGCAGCTTAGTGGGACGGACCGGGGAGCTGTTTTTT. Its protein is CASSLVGRTGELFF.

The chain has TRBV15 and TRBJ1-4, with a possible D match to TRBD1 (5 bases). Germline loops: CDR1 LNHNV, CDR2 YYDKDF (reference sequence). The V and J ends lost 9 bases and 5 bases respectively, with 13 bases between them. This CDR3 comprises 13 residues. Here the CDR3 reads CATGDGVNEKLFF. The CDR3, as DNA: TGTGCCACAGGGGACGGGGTAAATGAAAAACTGTTTTTT.

The V gene is TRBV24-1, the J gene TRBJ1-1, with no clear D. The CDR3 length is 13 residues. CDR1 KGHDR and CDR2 SFDVKD come from the germline V gene. Deletions cut 0 bases from V and 8 bases from J, with 9 bases between. The CDR3 spells CATSDLSREEAFF. CDR3 in DNA: TGTGCCACCAGTGATTTGTCGCGGGAGGAAGCTTTCTTT.

This clonotype has only one observation. The chain carries TRBV2 and TRBJ2-5; D remains unclear. CDR3 length: 13 residues. V was pared by 1 base and J by 4 bases, with 7 bases between. The germline gives CDR1 SNHLY, CDR2 FYNNEI. The CDR3 sequence: CASSEGYGETQYF. The CDR3 nucleotides are TGTGCCAGCAGTGAAGGCTACGGAGAGACCCAGTACTTC.

The chain links TRBV6-1 to TRBJ2-5; D perhaps matches TRBD1 (5 bases). V was pared by 3 bases and J by 4 bases, with 12 bases between. The germline V gene encodes CDR1 MNHNS and CDR2 SASEGT. This CDR3 has 14 residues. CDR3 sequence reads: CASSEGPGRETQYF. As DNA, the CDR3 is TGTGCCAGCAGTGAGGGGCCCGGCCGAGAGACCCAGTACTTC.

The V gene is TRBV20-1, the J gene TRBJ1-2, with D possibly being TRBD1 (6 bases). There are 12 residues in the CDR3. In germline, CDR1 is DFQATT, CDR2 SNEGSKA (reference sequence). The DNA for the CDR3 is TGCAGCGCGGACAGTACTAACTATGGCTACACCTTC. This sequence encodes CSADSTNYGYTF.

The chain employs TRBV15 and TRBJ1-1; perhaps TRBD1 as D (6 bases). V was pared by 7 bases and J by 0 bases, with 15 bases between. Germline assignment: CDR1 LNHNV and CDR2 YYDKDF (reference sequence). CDR3 size: 15 residues. This chain's CDR3 is CATKLGGGMNTEAFF. As DNA, the CDR3 is TGTGCCACCAAATTGGGGGGCGGAATGAACACTGAAGCTTTCTTT.

This clonotype was counted once. This chain uses TRBV7-3 with TRBJ2-2; 12 nucleotides line up with TRBD2. The CDR3 spans 15 residues. V was pared by 6 bases and J by 5 bases, with 4 bases of the junction left unmatched. Germline V lookup: CDR1 SGHTA, CDR2 FQGTGA. CDR3 residues: CASSLAGGLTGELFF. CDR3 bases: TGTGCCAGCAGTCTAGCGGGAGGGCTAACCGGGGAGCTGTTTTTT.

The gene calls are TRBV2 and TRBJ1-5; D gene uncertain. V was clipped by 7 bases and J by 3 bases, with 16 bases between them. Germline CDR1 is SNHLY and CDR2 is FYNNEI. The CDR3 spans 15 residues. The CDR3 here is CASIHRVGYNQPQHF. The DNA of the CDR3 is TGTGCCAGCATCCATCGGGTGGGGTACAATCAGCCCCAGCATTTT.

This clonotype was seen repeatedly, ten times or more. This chain joins TRBV4-1 and TRBJ2-2, with unresolved D. From germline, CDR1 is MGHRA and CDR2 YSYEKL. Trimming left V 0 bases short and J 5 bases short, with 16 bases between. This CDR3 contains 17 residues. This chain's CDR3 is CASSQEFWGSGTGELFF. In nucleotides, the CDR3 is TGCGCCAGCAGCCAAGAATTTTGGGGATCGGGTACCGGGGAGCTGTTTTTT.

On this clonotype itself: Possible read error: a much larger clone is one base away. This CDR3 fails to terminate in the conserved phenylalanine or tryptophan, so it likely reflects a read error. This chain connects TRBV6-9 to TRBJ2-5; perhaps TRBD2 as D (6 bases). The V and J ends lost 5 bases and 4 bases respectively, with 17 bases between them. CDR1 is MNHGY and CDR2 is SVAAGI in the germline V gene. This CDR3 region has 15 residues. The CDR3 spells CASSISGGRGETQYL. The CDR3 nucleotides are TGTGCCAGCAGTATTTCCGGGGGTCGGGGAGAGACCCAGTACCTC.